The 17 T cell receptor beta chains below come from one sample, sequenced in a study of T cells after yellow fever vaccination (dated by TCRdb to the late 2010s). The library relied on 5' RACE. Sequencing relied on an Illumina NovaSeq 6000. TCRdb took the public reads, trimmed them with fastp at Q25, ran MiXCR for clone calling and kept in-frame beta chains. Entries are consolidated by CDR3 protein sequence, retaining the most common genes and DNA. The sample table lists some 260,000 distinct CDR3 sequences, around 5.3% of them with a count of one. The ten biggest clones cover roughly 3.3% of the sample. The treatment or condition label for this specimen denotes: live attenuated yellow fever vaccine strain. The specimen comprised CD4+ T cells sorted from PBMCs, sampled on the day of the yellow fever booster vaccination. Receptors originate from a man aged 18 to 30 who received the YFV17D yellow fever vaccine.

This clonotype was picked up many times. The chain couples TRBV7-2 to TRBJ1-5, with TRBD1 as a possible D gene (6 bases). Germline V gene data show CDR1 as SGHTA and CDR2 as FQGNSA. With 1 base removed from V and 6 bases from J, the gap between germline ends came to 16 bases. CDR3 length: 16 residues. CDR3 DNA sequence: TGTGCCAGCAGCTTAGGTTCCAGGGGCGGTGGTCAGCCCCAGCATTTT. This gives the protein CASSLGSRGGGQPQHF.

This clonotype has more than one count but fewer than ten. The rearrangement uses TRBV18 and TRBJ2-5; either TRBD1 or TRBD2 may supply D (5 bases each). CDR1 KGHSH and CDR2 LQKENI come from the germline V gene. V was shortened by 4 bases and J by 3 bases, with 12 bases between the two germline ends. The CDR3 sequence is 14 residues long. The CDR3 spells CASSREGLKETQYF. CDR3 DNA sequence: TGTGCCAGCTCACGTGAGGGGCTTAAAGAGACCCAGTACTTC.

This clonotype was detected ten times or more. The CDR3 region is CASSLAGLKNIQYF. In nucleotides, the CDR3 is TGTGCCAGCAGCTTAGCAGGACTAAAAAACATTCAGTACTTC. The chain joins TRBV7-2 to TRBJ2-4; D is perhaps TRBD2 (6 bases). The CDR3 sequence is 14 residues long. Germline values: CDR1 SGHTA, CDR2 FQGNSA. V was clipped by 0 bases and J by 4 bases, with 7 bases between them.

This clonotype was recorded a few times. The V and J genes are TRBV5-1 and TRBJ2-1, with 7 bases aligning to TRBD1. There are 15 residues in the CDR3. With V trimmed by 2 bases and J by 7 bases, 9 bases remained unmatched. Germline CDR1 SGHRS, CDR2 YFSETQ. The CDR3: CASSFTGQVGNEQFF. CDR3 nucleotide sequence: TGCGCCAGCAGCTTCACTGGACAGGTCGGAAATGAGCAGTTCTTC.

This clonotype was found many times. V gene TRBV7-3 combines with J gene TRBJ2-3; D is perhaps TRBD1 (8 bases). V was clipped by 5 bases and J by 5 bases, with 14 bases between them. The V gene's germline CDR1 is SGHTA and CDR2 FQGTGA. The CDR3 covers 14 residues. The CDR3 reads CASSVTGEGDTQYF. Here the CDR3 DNA reads TGTGCCAGCAGCGTGACAGGGGAGGGAGATACGCAGTATTTT.

This clonotype has only a few counts. J is TRBJ1-1 and V is TRBV5-1; TRBD1 might be the D (5 bases). Germline loops: CDR1 SGHRS, CDR2 YFSETQ. V lost 1 base and J lost 0, with 16 bases in between. The length of the CDR3 is 17 residues. The CDR3 reads CASSLIGLGAMNTEAFF. The CDR3 nucleotides read TGCGCCAGCAGCTTGATAGGGCTCGGGGCCATGAACACTGAAGCTTTCTTT.

This clonotype was recorded many times. The chain is built from TRBV7-2 and TRBJ1-5; D gene unclear. V lost 5 bases and J 2 bases, leaving 7 bases between the germline ends. This CDR3 spans 13 amino acids. CDR1 is SGHTA and CDR2 is FQGNSA in the germline V gene. CDR3 sequence (DNA): TGTGCCAGCAGCCAATCCCGCAATCAGCCCCAGCATTTT. It is translated as CASSQSRNQPQHF.

The chain has TRBV7-2 and TRBJ2-4; 8 bases map to TRBD1. V was pared by 5 bases and J by 10 bases, with 10 bases of the junction left unmatched. The CDR3 is made up of 14 amino acids. The germline V gene encodes CDR1 SGHTA and CDR2 FQGNSA. CDR3 nucleotide sequence: TGTGCCAGCAGCCCACCGGGGACAGGTCATATTCAGTACTTC. Its protein product is CASSPPGTGHIQYF.

Many counts were recorded for this clonotype. The rearrangement uses TRBV4-3 and TRBJ2-1; 7 bases map to TRBD1. The V and J ends lost 4 bases and 12 bases, in that order; junction bases with no gene match: 9. Per the germline V gene, CDR1 is LGHNA and CDR2 is YSLEER. This CDR3 has 13 amino acids. The CDR3 coding sequence is TGCGCCAGCAGCCGAGAGCTCCGGGACAGGCAGTTCTTC. It specifies CASSRELRDRQFF.

This clonotype has a count of ten or more. The chain carries TRBV18 and TRBJ2-5; 8 nucleotides line up with TRBD1. Losses at the gene ends were 4 bases for V and 3 bases for J; bases not matched to a gene: 7. The CDR3 totals 15 residues. CDR1 is KGHSH, CDR2 LQKENI, per germline. This CDR3 reads CASSRTGQVEETQYF. The CDR3 nucleotides read TGTGCCAGCTCACGAACGGGACAGGTTGAAGAGACCCAGTACTTC.

The chain joins TRBV7-2 to TRBJ1-1, with 9 nucleotides matching TRBD1. V shed 5 bases, J shed 11 bases, and the junction held 12 bases outside the gene matches. Germline V gives CDR1 SGHTA, CDR2 FQGNSA. This CDR3 has 14 residues. CDR3 amino acids: CASSNLQGAPPAFF. CDR3 nucleotide sequence: TGTGCCAGCAGCAACCTACAGGGGGCGCCGCCGGCTTTCTTT.

The sample holds a few counts of this clonotype. The chain is built from TRBV7-6 and TRBJ2-3; a possible D gene is TRBD1 (6 bases). V was trimmed by 2 bases and J by 2 bases, leaving 11 bases between them. Looked up from germline, CDR1 is SGHVS and CDR2 is FNYEAQ. This CDR3 comprises 15 residues. CDR3 sequence: CASSLRGHYTDTQYF. The CDR3 DNA follows: TGTGCCAGCAGCTTAAGGGGACACTACACAGATACGCAGTATTTT.

This clonotype was recorded a few times. The chain combines TRBV12-3 or TRBV12-4 with TRBJ2-4; the match to TRBD1 covers 8 bases. V gave up 6 bases and J gave up 3 bases; unmatched junction bases: 22. The CDR3 runs 20 residues. The CDR3 sequence is CASRLTRQGLVLSDKNIQYF. CDR3 DNA sequence: TGTGCCAGCAGGTTAACCAGACAGGGGTTGGTACTAAGCGACAAAAACATTCAGTACTTC.

The table lists this clonotype with many counts. This chain uses TRBV20-1 with TRBJ1-3; tentatively, D is TRBD1 (6 bases). V was trimmed by 4 bases and J by 4 bases, leaving 14 bases between them. CDR1 is DFQATT and CDR2 is SNEGSKA in the germline V gene (reference sequence). The CDR3 covers 14 residues. The CDR3 sequence is CSAKHRETGNTIYF. DNA of the CDR3: TGCAGTGCTAAGCACAGGGAGACGGGAAACACCATATATTTT.

This clonotype came up many times. CDR3 in amino acids: CASSQGYEQYV. CDR3 DNA: TGTGCCAGCAGCCAGGGCTACGAGCAGTACGTC. The chain uses TRBV3-1 and TRBJ2-7; D uncertain. Trimming left V 3 bases short and J 3 bases short, with 3 bases between. This CDR3 comprises 11 residues. The V gene's germline CDR1 is LGHDT and CDR2 YNNKEL (reference sequence).

This clonotype was found many times. The chain employs TRBV11-2 and TRBJ2-3; D perhaps matches TRBD2 (5 bases). Trimming removed 0 bases at V and 11 bases at J, with 12 bases between. The CDR3 sequence is 13 residues long. The germline V gene has CDR1 SGHAT and CDR2 FQNNGV. The CDR3 here is CASSLDQRRGQYF. For the CDR3, the DNA is TGTGCCAGCAGCTTAGATCAGCGACGGGGGCAGTATTTT.

This clonotype was picked up a small number of times. This CDR3 is CASSLQGGSADTQYF. CDR3 bases: TGTGCCAGCAGCCTACAGGGGGGGTCCGCAGATACGCAGTATTTT. The gene calls are TRBV12-3 or TRBV12-4 and TRBJ2-3; D is possibly TRBD1 (8 bases). The CDR3 totals 15 residues. V lost 6 bases and J lost 4, with 17 bases in between.